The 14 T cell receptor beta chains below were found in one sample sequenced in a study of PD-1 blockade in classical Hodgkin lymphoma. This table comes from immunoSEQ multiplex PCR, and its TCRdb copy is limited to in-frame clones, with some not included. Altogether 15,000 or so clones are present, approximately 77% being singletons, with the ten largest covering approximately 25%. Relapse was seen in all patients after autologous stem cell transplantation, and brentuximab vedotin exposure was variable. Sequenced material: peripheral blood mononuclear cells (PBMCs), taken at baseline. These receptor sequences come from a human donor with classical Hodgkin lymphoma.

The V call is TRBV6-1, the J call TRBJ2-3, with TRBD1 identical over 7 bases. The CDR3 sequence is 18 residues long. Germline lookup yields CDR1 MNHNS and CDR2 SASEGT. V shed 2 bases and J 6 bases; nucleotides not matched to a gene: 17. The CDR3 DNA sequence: TGTGCCAGCAGTGAACTTCCACAGGGGTCGCCCGGGTTGGATACGCAGTATTTT. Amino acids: CASSELPQGSPGLDTQYF.

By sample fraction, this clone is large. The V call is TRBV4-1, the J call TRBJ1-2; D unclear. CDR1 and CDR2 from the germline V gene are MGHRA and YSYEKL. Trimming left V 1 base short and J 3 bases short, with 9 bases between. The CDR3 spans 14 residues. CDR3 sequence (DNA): TGCGCCAGCAGCCAAGTTGGGGAAGACTATGGCTACACCTTC. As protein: CASSQVGEDYGYTF.

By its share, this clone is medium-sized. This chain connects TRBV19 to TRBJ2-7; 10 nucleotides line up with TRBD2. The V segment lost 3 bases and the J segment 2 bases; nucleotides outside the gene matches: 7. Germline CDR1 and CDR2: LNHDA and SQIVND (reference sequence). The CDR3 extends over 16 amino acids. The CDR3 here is CASSIRSSGGPYEQYF. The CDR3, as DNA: TGTGCCAGTAGTATCCGGTCTAGCGGGGGACCCTACGAGCAGTACTTC.

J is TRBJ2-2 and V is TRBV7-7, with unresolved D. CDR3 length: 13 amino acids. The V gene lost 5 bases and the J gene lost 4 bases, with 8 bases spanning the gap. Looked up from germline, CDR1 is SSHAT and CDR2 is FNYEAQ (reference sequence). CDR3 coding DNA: TGTGCCAGCAGCCCGAGTGGCACCGGGGAGCTGTTTTTT. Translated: CASSPSGTGELFF. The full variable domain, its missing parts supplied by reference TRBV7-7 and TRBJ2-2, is GAGVSQSPRYKVTKRGQDVTLRCDPISSHATLYWYQQALGQGPEFLTYFNYEAQPDKSGLPSDRFSAERPEGSISTLTIQRTEQRDSAMYRCASSPSGTGELFFGEGSRLTVL.

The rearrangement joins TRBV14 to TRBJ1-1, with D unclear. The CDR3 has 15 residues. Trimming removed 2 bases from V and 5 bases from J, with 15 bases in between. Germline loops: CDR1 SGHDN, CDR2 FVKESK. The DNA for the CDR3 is TGTGCCAGCAGCCAAATGTGGTCCCCGAGGACTGAAGCTTTCTTT. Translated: CASSQMWSPRTEAFF.

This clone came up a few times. CDR3 DNA: TGTGCCAGCAGCTTGGAAACAGGTCACTCCCCTAACAATCAGCCCCAGCATTTT. This encodes CASSLETGHSPNNQPQHF. The V and J genes are TRBV5-5 and TRBJ1-5; possibly TRBD1 for D (5 bases). V was clipped by 0 bases and J by 3 bases, with 19 bases between them. Germline V gene data show CDR1 as SGHKS and CDR2 as YYEKEE (reference sequence). The CDR3 contains 18 residues.

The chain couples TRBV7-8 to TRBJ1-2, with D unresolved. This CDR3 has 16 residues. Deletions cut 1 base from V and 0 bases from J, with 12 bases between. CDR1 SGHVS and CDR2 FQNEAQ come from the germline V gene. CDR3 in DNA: TGTGCCAGCAGCTTAGAAGGGCGAACATCTAACTATGGCTACACCTTC. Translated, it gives CASSLEGRTSNYGYTF.

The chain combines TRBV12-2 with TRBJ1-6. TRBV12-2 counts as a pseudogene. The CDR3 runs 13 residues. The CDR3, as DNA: TGTGCAAGTCGCAGGGACGGTGGCTCACCCCTCCACTTT. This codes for CASRRDGGSPLHF.

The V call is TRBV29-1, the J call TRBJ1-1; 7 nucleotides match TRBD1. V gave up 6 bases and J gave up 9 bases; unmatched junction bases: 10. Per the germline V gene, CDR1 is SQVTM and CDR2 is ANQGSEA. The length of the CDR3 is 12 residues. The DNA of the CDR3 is TGCAGCGTACAGGGGATCGGCGCACAAGCTTTCTTT. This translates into CSVQGIGAQAFF.

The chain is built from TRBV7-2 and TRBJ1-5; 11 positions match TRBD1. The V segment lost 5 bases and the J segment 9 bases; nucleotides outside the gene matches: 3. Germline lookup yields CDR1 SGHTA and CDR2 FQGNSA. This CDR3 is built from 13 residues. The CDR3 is CASSEDRGRPQHF. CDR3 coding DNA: TGTGCCAGCAGCGAGGACAGGGGGCGGCCCCAGCATTTT.

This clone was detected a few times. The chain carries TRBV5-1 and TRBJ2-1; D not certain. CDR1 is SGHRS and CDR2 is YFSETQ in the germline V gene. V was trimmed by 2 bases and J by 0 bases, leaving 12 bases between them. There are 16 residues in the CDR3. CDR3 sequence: CASSLREDRSYNEQFF. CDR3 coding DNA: TGCGCCAGCAGCTTACGTGAGGACCGCTCCTACAATGAGCAGTTCTTC.

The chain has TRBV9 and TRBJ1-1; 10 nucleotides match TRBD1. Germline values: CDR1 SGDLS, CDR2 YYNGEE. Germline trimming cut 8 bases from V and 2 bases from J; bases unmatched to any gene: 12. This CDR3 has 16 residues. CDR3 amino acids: CASHPGQGSRNTEAFF. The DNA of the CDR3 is TGTGCCAGTCATCCGGGACAGGGGTCCCGAAACACTGAAGCTTTCTTT.

The CDR3 spells CASSRDIAEAFF. The CDR3 DNA sequence: TGTGCCAGCAGCCGGGACATTGCTGAAGCTTTCTTT. The chain links TRBV5-4 to TRBJ1-1; TRBD1 might be the D (6 bases). Germline V gene data show CDR1 as SGHNT and CDR2 as YYREEE (reference sequence). The V and J ends lost 4 bases and 6 bases respectively, with 10 bases between them. The CDR3 runs to 12 residues.

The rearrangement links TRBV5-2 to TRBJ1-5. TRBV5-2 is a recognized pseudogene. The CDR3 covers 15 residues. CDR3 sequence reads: CASSAGPGGGKPQHF. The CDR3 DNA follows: TGTGCCAGCAGCGCGGGACCGGGAGGAGGGAAGCCCCAGCATTTT.